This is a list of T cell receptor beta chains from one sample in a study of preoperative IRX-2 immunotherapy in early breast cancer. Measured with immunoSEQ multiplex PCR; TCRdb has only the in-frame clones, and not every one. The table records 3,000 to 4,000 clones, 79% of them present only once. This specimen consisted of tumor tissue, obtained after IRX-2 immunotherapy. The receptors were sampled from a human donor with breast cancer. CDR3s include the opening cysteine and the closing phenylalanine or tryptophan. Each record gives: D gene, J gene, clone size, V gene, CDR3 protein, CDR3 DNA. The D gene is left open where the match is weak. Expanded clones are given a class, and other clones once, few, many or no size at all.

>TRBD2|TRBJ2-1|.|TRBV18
CASARLAGQEQFF
TGTGCCAGCGCCCGACTAGCGGGACAGGAGCAGTTCTTC
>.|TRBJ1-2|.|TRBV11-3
CASSLGQGTDSGYTF
TGTGCCAGCAGCTTGGGGCAGGGGACGGATTCAGGCTACACCTTC
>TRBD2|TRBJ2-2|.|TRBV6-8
CATLAGVNTGELFF
TGTGCCACCCTAGCGGGAGTAAACACCGGGGAGCTGTTTTTT
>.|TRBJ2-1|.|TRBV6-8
CASSSIQLQPFYNEQFF
TGTGCCAGCAGTTCCATACAACTTCAACCGTTCTACAATGAGCAGTTCTTC
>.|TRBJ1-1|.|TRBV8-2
CASSPSGRTEAFF
TGTGCCAGCAGCCCATCAGGCCGCACTGAAGCTTTCTTT
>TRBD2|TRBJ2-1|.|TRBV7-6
CASSLVFSGGAAGYNEQFF
TGTGCCAGCAGCTTAGTTTTCAGCGGGGGGGCCGCGGGCTACAATGAGCAGTTCTTC
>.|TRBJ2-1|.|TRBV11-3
CASVLRGIRGTKPNEQFF
TGTGCCAGCGTCTTAAGGGGTATCAGGGGAACCAAACCCAATGAGCAGTTCTTC
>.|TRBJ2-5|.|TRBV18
CASSPPGIEETQYF
TGTGCCAGCTCACCACCGGGGATTGAAGAGACCCAGTACTTC
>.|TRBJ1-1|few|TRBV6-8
CASFSPGMNTEAFF
TGTGCCAGCTTTTCCCCAGGCATGAACACTGAAGCTTTCTTT
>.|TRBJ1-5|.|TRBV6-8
CASSYGRYQPQHF
TGTGCCAGCAGTTATGGGAGGTACCAGCCCCAGCATTTT
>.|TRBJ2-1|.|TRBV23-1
CASSTQHENEQFF
TGCGCCAGCAGCACACAACACGAGAATGAGCAGTTCTTC
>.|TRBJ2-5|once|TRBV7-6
CASSPSHTQETQYF
TGTGCCAGCAGCCCGAGCCACACGCAAGAGACCCAGTACTTC
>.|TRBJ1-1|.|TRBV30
CAWNTVFGGAFF
TGTGCCTGGAATACGGTTTTCGGAGGGGCTTTCTTT
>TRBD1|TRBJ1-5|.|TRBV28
CASSRTGGRTQHF
TGTGCCAGCAGCCGGACAGGAGGTAGGACCCAGCATTTT
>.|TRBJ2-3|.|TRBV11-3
CASSLSAATDTQYF
TGTGCCAGCAGCTTGTCGGCAGCCACAGATACGCAGTATTTT
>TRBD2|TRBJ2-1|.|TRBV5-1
CASSSPTSGSLEGPYNEQFF
TGCGCCAGCAGCTCACCGACTAGCGGGAGTTTAGAGGGGCCCTACAATGAGCAGTTCTTC